A single sample gave rise to the 31 T cell receptor beta chains below, sequenced in a study of blood T cell repertoires in COVID-19. The repertoire was sequenced with immunoSEQ multiplex PCR; TCRdb's copy has only in-frame clones and lacks some. The table includes 150,000 to 200,000 clones, approximately 86% detected once. Sequenced sample: peripheral blood. Receptors were obtained from a man older than 75 with COVID-19, enrolled during active disease.

The rearrangement uses TRBV19 and TRBJ1-2; 12 nucleotides align to TRBD1. J was trimmed by 2 bases and V by 6 bases; bases with no gene match: 4. CDR3 length equals 15 residues. CDR1 is LNHDA, CDR2 SQIVND, per germline (reference sequence). Here the CDR3 DNA reads TGTGCCAGTAGGATGGGACAGGGGGCCAACTATGGCTACACCTTC. Its protein is CASRMGQGANYGYTF.

About this clone itself: The sample has other DNA sequences that encode this CDR3 too. The V gene is TRBV3-1 (or the pseudogene TRBV3-2), the J gene TRBJ1-1; the D is unclear. Trimming removed 0 bases from V and 1 base from J, with 9 bases in between. Per germline, CDR1 LGHDT and CDR2 YNNKEL (reference sequence). The CDR3 totals 15 residues. Here the CDR3 reads CASSQDPSRNTEAFF. CDR3 nucleotide sequence: TGTGCCAGCAGCCAAGATCCTAGTCGGAACACTGAAGCTTTCTTT.

The genes are TRBV14 and TRBJ1-1, with TRBD1 as a possible D gene (6 bases). The V gene's germline CDR1 is SGHDN and CDR2 FVKESK. The V end was cut by 0 bases, the J end by 1 base, with 9 bases between. The CDR3 has 15 residues. Written as DNA, the CDR3 is TGTGCCAGCAGCCAAGAGACAGGCTGGAACACTGAAGCTTTCTTT. Amino acid sequence: CASSQETGWNTEAFF.

The J gene is TRBJ1-2, the V gene TRBV21-1. TRBV21-1 is flagged as a pseudogene. The CDR3 covers 14 residues. The CDR3 here is CASSKARGAYGYTF. The CDR3 DNA reads as TGTGCCAGCAGCAAAGCGCGGGGGGCGTACGGCTACACCTTC.

The chain carries TRBV3-1 (or the pseudogene TRBV3-2) and TRBJ1-2, with 10 bases that match TRBD1. The CDR3 totals 16 residues. V lost 1 base to trimming and J lost 6 bases; unmatched junction nucleotides: 8. From germline, CDR1 is LGHDT and CDR2 YNNKEL (reference sequence). The CDR3 here is CASSQAPGQGLHGYTF. The CDR3 DNA reads TGTGCCAGCAGCCAAGCCCCGGGACAGGGGCTTCATGGCTACACCTTC.

Of note for this clone: Other DNA sequences within the sample encode an identical CDR3. The chain couples TRBV25-1 to TRBJ2-7; 8 bases agree with TRBD1. CDR1 and CDR2 (germline): MGHDK, SYGVNS. This CDR3 has 14 residues. Unmatched junction bases numbered 4, after V lost 4 bases and J lost 2 bases. The CDR3 bases are TGTGCCAGCAGTGTCGGACAGGGCACCTACGAGCAGTACTTC. Its protein is CASSVGQGTYEQYF.

The chain links TRBV7-2 to TRBJ1-5, with 7 bases that match TRBD1. This CDR3 is built from 14 residues. CDR1 and CDR2 (germline): SGHTA, FQGNSA. V trimming: 5 bases; J trimming: 4 bases; junction bases outside the gene matches: 5. The CDR3 region has the DNA TGTGCCAGCAGCACGGGACAGAGGAATCAGCCCCAGCATTTT. The encoded protein is CASSTGQRNQPQHF.

This clone is a singleton in its sample. The chain uses TRBV6-2 or TRBV6-3 and TRBJ2-3; 10 nucleotides align to TRBD2. CDR3 length equals 15 residues. V shed 6 bases, J shed 3 bases, and the junction held 6 bases outside the gene matches. Germline loops: CDR1 MNHEY, CDR2 SVGEGT. In DNA form, the CDR3 reads TGTGCCAGCAGCTCTTTAGCGGGGGGTACAGATACGCAGTATTTT. The encoded protein is CASSSLAGGTDTQYF.

The rearrangement links TRBV6-6 to TRBJ1-4, with 7 nucleotides matching TRBD1. With V trimmed by 7 bases and J by 2 bases, 4 bases remained unmatched. The CDR3 contains 14 residues. The V gene's germline CDR1 is MNHNY and CDR2 SVGAGI (reference sequence). The CDR3 is CASTPGQTNEKLFF. In nucleotides, the CDR3 is TGTGCCAGCACTCCGGGACAGACTAATGAAAAACTGTTTTTT.

The chain combines TRBV11-2 with TRBJ1-4; TRBD1 might be the D (6 bases). Germline assignment: CDR1 SGHAT and CDR2 FQNNGV. The CDR3 consists of 14 residues. The V and J ends lost 5 bases and 8 bases respectively, with 15 bases between them. CDR3 DNA: TGTGCCAGCAGCCCCAACAGGGTAGGGGAAAAACTGTTTTTT. This gives the protein CASSPNRVGEKLFF.

The chain links TRBV11-2 to TRBJ2-7, with D possibly being TRBD2 (6 bases). CDR3 length: 16 residues. V lost 5 bases and J 4 bases, leaving 21 bases between the germline ends. Germline V gene sequence: CDR1 SGHAT, CDR2 FQNNGV. The CDR3 sequence is CASSPGGVWGRYEQYF. CDR3 bases: TGTGCCAGCAGCCCTGGCGGGGTGTGGGGGAGGTACGAGCAGTACTTC.

The V call is TRBV5-1, the J call TRBJ2-7; 8 nucleotides line up with TRBD1. CDR1 SGHRS and CDR2 YFSETQ come from the germline V gene. CDR3 size: 14 residues. The trim removed 4 bases at V and 5 bases at J, leaving 8 bases unmatched. For the CDR3, the DNA is TGCGCCAGCAGCGCCTGGACAGGGAGAGACGAGCAGTACTTC. Protein sequence: CASSAWTGRDEQYF.

This clone was seen more than once but under ten times. The V call is TRBV6-5, the J call TRBJ1-1; a possible D gene is TRBD1 (5 bases). CDR1 MNHEY and CDR2 SVGAGI come from the germline V gene. The V and J ends lost 7 bases and 5 bases respectively, with 17 bases between them. The CDR3 consists of 14 residues. CDR3 in amino acids: CASTITRGGTEAFF. The DNA for the CDR3 is TGTGCCAGCACAATCACGAGGGGAGGAACTGAAGCTTTCTTT.

The chain joins TRBV9 to TRBJ1-1; 8 bases match TRBD1. The length of the CDR3 is 17 residues. V was clipped by 4 bases and J by 2 bases; unmatched bases: 13. Germline loops: CDR1 SGDLS, CDR2 YYNGEE. The CDR3 sequence: CASSPSPGQAGNTEAFF. The CDR3 region has the DNA TGTGCCAGCAGCCCTTCCCCGGGACAGGCTGGAAACACTGAAGCTTTCTTT.

The chain recombines TRBV2 with TRBJ1-5; TRBD1 agrees at 7 bases. The CDR3 has 16 amino acids. Trimming took 6 bases from V and 2 from J; bases not matched to a gene: 10. Germline CDR1 and CDR2: SNHLY and FYNNEI. CDR3 DNA: TGTGCCAGCAGCAGACAGGGAAGGGCTGGCAATCAGCCCCAGCATTTT. Amino acid sequence: CASSRQGRAGNQPQHF.

The chain combines TRBV7-9 with TRBJ1-2; D ambiguous. Trimming removed 5 bases at V and 8 bases at J, with 24 bases between. Germline CDR1 is SEHNR and CDR2 is FQNEAQ (reference sequence). The CDR3 consists of 16 residues. CDR3 protein: CASSRLIGSSSYGYTF. CDR3 DNA sequence: TGTGCCAGCAGCCGTCTTATCGGGTCGTCAAGTTACGGCTACACCTTC.

In this sample, this clone turned up once. This chain joins TRBV7-2 and TRBJ1-2; D gene unclear. V shed 2 bases and J shed 7 bases, with 14 bases lying between them. The CDR3 runs 14 residues. Germline CDR1 SGHTA, CDR2 FQGNSA. The CDR3: CASSLKALEGGYTF. The CDR3 DNA is TGTGCCAGCAGCTTAAAAGCCCTGGAGGGTGGCTACACCTTC.

V is TRBV28 and J is TRBJ1-4; a possible D gene is TRBD1 (5 bases). Trimming stripped 5 bases from V and 0 bases from J, with 10 bases between. CDR1 MDHEN and CDR2 SYDVKM come from the germline V gene. CDR3 size: 15 residues. Here the CDR3 reads CASSPPTATNEKLFF. The CDR3 region has the DNA TGTGCCAGCAGTCCCCCGACAGCAACTAATGAAAAACTGTTTTTT. The full variable domain, completed using reference TRBV28 and TRBJ1-4, is DVKVTQSSRYLVKRTGEKVFLECVQDMDHENMFWYRQDPGLGLRLIYFSYDVKMKEKGDIPEGYSVSREKKERFSLILESASTNQTSMYLCASSPPTATNEKLFFGSGTQLSVL.

This clone was recorded once. The chain carries TRBV28 and TRBJ1-6, with 7 bases identical to TRBD1. Germline CDR1 MDHEN, CDR2 SYDVKM. After removal of 6 bases from V and 6 bases from J, the junction contained 11 bases not matched to a gene. This CDR3 has 16 amino acids. CDR3 sequence: CASRDLTGAANSPLHF. For the CDR3, the DNA is TGTGCCAGCAGGGACTTAACAGGGGCGGCTAATTCACCCCTCCACTTT.

V usage is TRBV7-9 and J usage is TRBJ1-2, with 7 bases identical to TRBD1. This CDR3 is 13 amino acids long. V lost 7 bases to trimming and J lost 6 bases; unmatched junction nucleotides: 8. From germline, CDR1 is SEHNR and CDR2 FQNEAQ (reference sequence). CDR3 loop: CASTKTGVDGYTF. The CDR3 region has the DNA TGTGCCAGCACCAAAACAGGGGTCGATGGCTACACCTTC.

The chain has TRBV6-5 and TRBJ2-7; TRBD1 matches at 10 bases. CDR1 and CDR2 from the germline V gene are MNHEY and SVGAGI. V gave up 7 bases and J gave up 6 bases; unmatched junction bases: 3. This CDR3 is 12 amino acids long. CDR3 in DNA: TGTGCCAGCAATGGACAGGGGGGCGAGCAGTACTTC. Encoded protein: CASNGQGGEQYF.

The chain carries TRBV4-3 and TRBJ2-3, with TRBD2 as a possible D gene (6 bases). The CDR3 extends over 16 amino acids. V lost 1 base to trimming and J lost 1 base, with 12 bases between them. From germline, CDR1 is LGHNA and CDR2 YSLEER. CDR3 sequence: CASSQVRTGGTDTQYF. CDR3 DNA sequence: TGCGCCAGCAGCCAAGTTCGAACGGGGGGCACAGATACGCAGTATTTT.

The V and J genes are TRBV19 and TRBJ1-2; a possible D gene is TRBD1 (6 bases). Germline loops: CDR1 LNHDA, CDR2 SQIVND (reference sequence). The CDR3 runs to 15 residues. V was trimmed by 1 base and J by 5 bases, leaving 14 bases between them. The CDR3 reads CASSIAATQGYGYTF. The CDR3 DNA follows: TGTGCCAGTAGTATAGCGGCAACCCAGGGGTATGGCTACACCTTC.

This clone was detected once. The chain uses TRBV19 and TRBJ1-5; maybe TRBD1 (6 bases). Germline loops: CDR1 LNHDA, CDR2 SQIVND (reference sequence). The CDR3 length is 16 residues. Trimming stripped 3 bases from V and 1 base from J, with 13 bases between. The CDR3 sequence is CASSMRQGFSNQPQHF. The CDR3 bases are TGTGCCAGTAGTATGAGGCAGGGGTTCAGCAATCAGCCCCAGCATTTT.

CDR3 bases: TGTGCCAGCAGCCCAAGACATAGCTCCTACGAGCAGTACTTC. Protein: CASSPRHSSYEQYF. The chain is built from TRBV7-9 and TRBJ2-7, with no clear D. V lost 5 bases and J 0 bases, leaving 11 bases between the germline ends. CDR3 size: 14 residues. The germline CDR1 and CDR2 sequences are SEHNR and FQNEAQ (reference sequence). Combining the CDR3 with reference TRBV7-9 and TRBJ2-7 gives the whole variable domain DTGVSQNPRHKITKRGQNVTFRCDPISEHNRLYWYRQTLGQGPEFLTYFQNEAQLEKSRLLSDRFSAERPKGSFSTLEIQRTEQGDSAMYLCASSPRHSSYEQYFGPGTRLTVT.

This clone was recorded many times. The V call is TRBV2, the J call TRBJ1-2; TRBD1 matches at 7 bases. Germline lookup yields CDR1 SNHLY and CDR2 FYNNEI. V lost 6 bases and J lost 4; bases outside the gene matches: 8. The CDR3 contains 14 residues. CDR3: CASSPDQGGYGYTF. The DNA of the CDR3 is TGTGCCAGCAGCCCCGACCAGGGGGGCTATGGCTACACCTTC.

V gene TRBV5-4 combines with J gene TRBJ2-2, with D tentatively TRBD2 (6 bases). The CDR3 extends over 16 amino acids. V lost 2 bases, J lost 0 bases, and 11 bases lay in between. Per the germline V gene, CDR1 is SGHNT and CDR2 is YYREEE (reference sequence). CDR3 protein: CASSFAGRANTGELFF. DNA of the CDR3: TGTGCCAGCAGCTTCGCGGGGCGGGCGAACACCGGGGAGCTGTTTTTT.

This chain joins TRBV12-3 or TRBV12-4 and TRBJ1-2, with a weak D call TRBD1 (5 bases). Trimming stripped 3 bases from V and 7 bases from J, with 12 bases between. The CDR3 length is 13 residues. In DNA, the CDR3 is TGTGCCAGCAGTTTCCAGGGCAGACGTGGCTACACCTTC. Translating gives CASSFQGRRGYTF.

This clone was detected only once. This sequence joins TRBV18 and TRBJ2-2; perhaps TRBD1 as D (6 bases). V was clipped by 5 bases and J by 3 bases, with 13 bases between them. In germline, CDR1 is KGHSH, CDR2 LQKENI. The CDR3 sequence is 15 residues long. CDR3 amino acids: CASSTSGTYTGELFF. The CDR3, as DNA: TGTGCCAGCTCAACGTCAGGGACATACACCGGGGAGCTGTTTTTT.

This clone was seen just once. The chain couples TRBV7-3 to TRBJ2-5, with TRBD2 identical over 12 bases. CDR1 is SGHTA and CDR2 is FQGTGA in the germline V gene. The CDR3 covers 14 residues. Losses at the gene ends were 4 bases for V and 6 bases for J; bases not matched to a gene: 3. Here the CDR3 DNA reads TGTGCCAGCAGCTCTAGCGGGGGGGATCAGACCCAGTACTTC. It yields the protein CASSSSGGDQTQYF.

V gene TRBV4-3 combines with J gene TRBJ1-4; no reliable D call. Trimming took 0 bases from V and 2 from J, leaving 10 bases between them. Looked up from germline, CDR1 is LGHNA and CDR2 is YSLEER. The CDR3 totals 16 residues. The CDR3 DNA reads as TGCGCCAGCAGCCAAGAGTCGGCAGGCACTAATGAAAAACTGTTTTTT. Translation: CASSQESAGTNEKLFF.